This TCR beta chain was obtained from a study of T cell responses to AZD1222 COVID-19 vaccine. Background on the study: Second-dose groups at about 4 or about 12 weeks were pooled.

Using immunoSEQ multiplex PCR, the repertoire was profiled, and TCRdb retains in-frame clones only, with some absent. The repertoire consists of 100,000 to 150,000 clones, with roughly 90% occurring once and the leading ten covering roughly 1.5%. Findings of the study overall: As reported, nearly half of all spike-specific TCRs target variant regions that are unmutated. Only five or six people who got AZD1222 tested seropositive at baseline.

Remarks on this clone: What it binds is unknown.

The CDR3 runs to 14 residues. Germline CDR1 and CDR2: MNHEY and SVGAGI. V shed 6 bases, J shed 4 bases, and the junction held 5 bases outside the gene matches. This TCR derives from an adult in good health. The chain employs TRBV6-5 and TRBJ2-2, with TRBD2 matching 7 bases. Sequencing used peripheral blood, obtained on day 0 of AZD1222 vaccination. CDR3 protein: CASSPGGSTGELFF. The CDR3 bases are TGTGCCAGCAGCCCGGGAGGCAGCACCGGGGAGCTGTTTTTT.